This entry lists 11 T cell receptor beta chains sequenced from one sample in a study of tumor-infiltrating lymphocytes in glioblastoma multiforme. Multiple V-beta primers and a C-beta primer amplified TCRB from RNA. TCRdb reprocessed the multiplex PCR reads with MiXCR, giving one entry per CDR3 protein. The sample has some 11,000 distinct CDR3 sequences, approximately 71% seen once. Sequences were obtained from brain tumor tissue. The receptors originated from a male donor with glioblastoma.

The V call is TRBV5-1, the J call TRBJ2-7; possibly TRBD2 for D (5 bases). Trimming pared 3 bases from V and 2 bases from J, leaving 18 bases between. Germline-derived CDR1 and CDR2 are SGHRS and YFSETQ. The CDR3 loop spans 16 amino acids. The CDR3 reads CASSWRSSWSTYEQYF. The CDR3 DNA is TGCGCCAGCAGCTGGAGGTCTAGCTGGAGTACCTACGAGCAGTACTTC.

As for this clonotype: Germline is not matched at one junction end, which may reflect a read error. CDR3 in amino acids: CSVGGRQEGNGQFF. The DNA for the CDR3 is TGCAGCGTTGGTGGGCGGCAGGAGGGCAATGGGCAGTTCTTC. The chain uses TRBV29-1 and TRBJ2-1; weak D call: TRBD2 (6 bases). The CDR3 is 14 residues long. CDR1 is SQVTM and CDR2 is ANQGSEA in the germline V gene.

The gene calls are TRBV14 and TRBJ2-7; D is undetermined. Germline loops: CDR1 SGHDN, CDR2 FVKESK. V shed 0 bases and J shed 13 bases, with 22 bases lying between them. The CDR3 sequence is 15 residues long. CDR3 amino acids: CASSQESGTFYEYYF. The CDR3 DNA follows: TGTGCCAGCAGCCAAGAAAGTGGCACCTTTTACGAGTATTACTTC.

This chain joins TRBV11-2 and TRBJ2-7; D is perhaps TRBD1 (5 bases). The CDR3 runs 13 residues. V lost 1 base and J lost 2, with 6 bases in between. CDR1 and CDR2 (germline): SGHAT, FQNNGV. The DNA for the CDR3 is TGTGCCAGCAGCTTAGGGACAACCTACGAGCAGTACTTC. Translated, it gives CASSLGTTYEQYF.

V and J are TRBV11-2 and TRBJ2-7; a weak D match, TRBD2 (6 bases). Germline V gives CDR1 SGHAT, CDR2 FQNNGV. This CDR3 is 15 amino acids long. V gave up 3 bases and J gave up 4 bases, with 16 bases separating them. The CDR3 sequence is CASSFTSPGLYEQYF. The CDR3 nucleotides are TGTGCCAGCAGCTTCACTAGCCCAGGACTATACGAGCAGTACTTC.

Comments on this clonotype: An end of the junction differs from the germline gene, which may be a read error. V is TRBV13 and J is TRBJ2-1; perhaps TRBD1 as D (6 bases). The CDR3 loop spans 16 amino acids. The germline CDR1 and CDR2 sequences are PRHDT and FYEKMQ (reference sequence). The CDR3 DNA follows: TGTGCCAGCAGCTTAGAGGGGGTCGGATCCTACAATGTGCAGTTCTTC. Encoded protein: CASSLEGVGSYNVQFF.

This rearrangement joins TRBV11-2 to TRBJ2-1; no clear D. The CDR3 loop spans 13 amino acids. The V and J ends lost 0 bases and 8 bases respectively, with 8 bases between them. CDR1 is SGHAT and CDR2 is FQNNGV in the germline V gene. CDR3 nucleotide sequence: TGTGCCAGCAGCTTAGATAGGGTTTATGAGCAGTTCTTC. Protein: CASSLDRVYEQFF.

This clonotype has a handful of counts. The chain links TRBV4-2 to TRBJ2-5, with TRBD2 matching 13 bases. The germline V gene has CDR1 LGHNA and CDR2 YNFKEQ. The V segment lost 3 bases and the J segment 1 base; nucleotides outside the gene matches: 2. The CDR3 spans 16 residues. CDR3 nucleotides: TGTGCCAGCAGCCAGGGGACTAGCGGGGCCCAAGAGACCCAGTACTTC. As protein: CASSQGTSGAQETQYF.

As concerns this clonotype: A much larger clone lies one base from this, so it may be a read error. This rearrangement joins TRBV2 to TRBJ2-2; D call uncertain. CDR1 is SNHLY and CDR2 is FYNNEI in the germline V gene. The CDR3 sequence is 14 residues long. V was cut by 8 bases and J by 7 bases, with 17 bases left in between. The CDR3: CASGGVGVVGELFF. DNA for the CDR3: TGTGCCAGCGGCGGAGTTGGGGTTGTCGGGGAGCTGTTTTTT.

A word on this clonotype: One junction end disagrees with the germline gene, perhaps due to a read error. The chain employs TRBV7-9 and TRBJ2-7, with TRBD2 matching 16 bases. Germline V lookup: CDR1 SEHNR, CDR2 FQNEAQ (reference sequence). This CDR3 is 17 amino acids long. The CDR3 DNA reads as TGTGCCAGCGCAGGGACTAGCGGGAGGGCCCCCCCGGGAGAGCGGTACTTC. Translating it yields CASAGTSGRAPPGERYF.

Comments on this clonotype: A much larger clone differs from this one at a single base, so this may be a read error. V usage is TRBV11-2 and J usage is TRBJ2-2; D is undetermined. The length of the CDR3 is 12 residues. Germline CDR1 is SGHAT and CDR2 is FQNNGV. This CDR3 reads CVSSKTLGELFF. Here the CDR3 DNA reads TGTGTCAGCAGCAAGACACTCGGGGAGCTGTTTTTT.